The 3 T cell receptor beta chains presented below share a single source sample, sequenced in a study of T cells in Graves' hyperthyroidism and ophthalmopathy. TCR beta CDR3 sequences were amplified from RNA transcripts. Primed by the HTBI set, a first-round RT-PCR was run on the TCR CDR3. TCRdb ran MiXCR on the multiplex PCR reads and lists one entry per CDR3 protein. The top ten hold under 8% of the sample, which has about 700,000 distinct CDR3 sequences, over 40% seen once. Input material: peripheral blood or thyroid tissue (not recorded which). The receptors stem from an adult man with Graves' disease, either hyperthyroidism or ophthalmopathy (not recorded which).

This clonotype was counted between two and nine times. The chain uses TRBV6-6 and TRBJ1-6, with D unresolved. The ends were cut back, 8 bases at V and 10 bases at J, with 15 bases in the middle. This CDR3 has 13 amino acids. CDR1 and CDR2 (germline): MNHNY, SVGAGI (reference sequence). The CDR3 coding sequence is TGTGCCAGCCGTGGGGTGGATAGCTCACCCCTCCACTTT. It specifies CASRGVDSSPLHF.

This clonotype was counted between two and nine times. This may come from a read error, since a much larger clone is one base off. This chain joins TRBV15 and TRBJ1-5; no clear D. Germline V gene sequence: CDR1 LNHNV, CDR2 YYDKDF (reference sequence). With 0 bases removed from V and 5 bases from J, the gap between germline ends came to 17 bases. CDR3 length: 17 amino acids. The CDR3 nucleotides read TGTGCCACCAGCAGAGATCTTGCGTGGGGAGAGGATCAGCCCCAGCATTTT. This sequence encodes CATSRDLAWGEDQPQHF. Full variable domain (rest looked up from reference TRBV15 and TRBJ1-5): DAMVIQNPRYQVTQFGKPVTLSCSQTLNHNVMYWYQQKSSQAPKLLFHYYDKDFNNEADTPDNFQSRRPNTSFCFLDIRSPGLGDTAMYLCATSRDLAWGEDQPQHFGDGTRLSIL.

This clonotype was observed a handful of times. The chain has TRBV9 and TRBJ2-5; TRBD2 might be the D (6 bases). Trimming shortened V by 3 bases and J by 1 base, and 10 bases separated the two germline ends. The CDR3 is 14 residues long. The germline gives CDR1 SGDLS, CDR2 YYNGEE. The CDR3: CASSEGGPQETQYF. For the CDR3, the DNA is TGTGCCAGCAGCGAGGGAGGTCCCCAAGAGACCCAGTACTTC. Complete variable domain (other parts from reference TRBV9 and TRBJ2-5): DSGVTQTPKHLITATGQRVTLRCSPRSGDLSVYWYQQSLDQGLQFLIQYYNGEERAKGNILERFSAQQFPDLHSELNLSSLELGDSALYFCASSEGGPQETQYFGPGTRLLVL.